Presented here are 30 T cell receptor beta chains from one specimen sequenced in a study of blood T cells in healthy people across ages. Primed by a sample-barcoded 5' primer and a J-beta primer mix, a second PCR proceeded for 7 to 11 cycles. MiXCR, run by TCRdb on the 5' RACE reads, gives a single entry per CDR3 protein. The repertoire includes roughly 680,000 distinct CDR3 sequences, around 49% of them detected once, and around a third sits in the top ten. The sequencing sample was made of blood. The receptors were gathered from a woman aged 60-75 years in good health.

This clonotype was detected only a few times. The chain employs TRBV20-1 and TRBJ2-7; 8 bases are a match to TRBD2. Looked up from germline, CDR1 is DFQATT and CDR2 is SNEGSKA (reference sequence). J was trimmed by 2 bases and V by 5 bases; bases with no gene match: 5. This CDR3 has 13 residues. The chain's CDR3 is CSAETSATYEQYF. CDR3 nucleotide sequence: TGCAGTGCTGAGACTAGCGCAACCTACGAGCAGTACTTC.

This chain links TRBV7-9 with TRBJ2-5; D unclear. CDR1 and CDR2 from the germline V gene are SEHNR and FQNEAQ (reference sequence). The ends were cut back, 5 bases at V and 5 bases at J, with 15 bases in the middle. CDR3 length equals 14 residues. The CDR3 loop is CASSRVFGDETQYF. As DNA, the CDR3 is TGTGCCAGCAGCCGGGTATTTGGGGATGAGACCCAGTACTTC.

This chain joins TRBV27 and TRBJ1-6, with D possibly TRBD1 on 5 matching bases. CDR1 and CDR2 (germline): MNHEY, SMNVEV (reference sequence). V was shortened by 5 bases and J by 6 bases, with 11 bases between the two germline ends. The CDR3 is 14 amino acids. The CDR3: CASSPRDGNSPLHF. As DNA, the CDR3 is TGTGCCAGCAGTCCACGGGACGGTAATTCACCCCTCCACTTT.

This chain connects TRBV7-2 to TRBJ1-1, with 8 bases aligning to TRBD1. Germline V gene lookup returns CDR1 SGHTA and CDR2 FQGNSA. CDR3 size: 16 residues. The trim removed 6 bases at V and 2 bases at J, leaving 11 bases unmatched. CDR3 region: CASSSPGGGGNTEAFF. The CDR3 region has the DNA TGTGCCAGCAGTTCCCCAGGGGGCGGTGGAAACACTGAAGCTTTCTTT.

The sample holds a few counts of this clonotype. The V gene is TRBV5-1, the J gene TRBJ2-5, with D tentatively TRBD2 (6 bases). CDR3 size: 14 residues. Germline V gives CDR1 SGHRS, CDR2 YFSETQ. V was cut by 1 base and J by 7 bases, with 14 bases left in between. CDR3 in DNA: TGCGCCAGCAGCTTGACCGGGAGCCAGGTGACCCAGTACTTC. Encoded protein: CASSLTGSQVTQYF.

The rearrangement joins TRBV6-5 to TRBJ1-4; D may be TRBD1 (6 bases). The CDR3 has 16 amino acids. Per germline, CDR1 MNHEY and CDR2 SVGAGI. Trimming pared 2 bases from V and 4 bases from J, leaving 14 bases between. CDR3 residues: CASSYTNRVDNEKLFF. The CDR3 DNA reads as TGTGCCAGCAGTTACACCAACAGGGTGGATAATGAAAAACTGTTTTTT.

V is TRBV6-2 or TRBV6-3 and J is TRBJ2-7; 7 bases are shared with TRBD1. The CDR3 has 15 residues. With 2 bases clipped from V and 3 bases from J, the junction kept 7 bases outside the gene matches. Germline V CDR1 and CDR2: MNHEY, SVGEGT. The CDR3 coding sequence is TGTGCCAGCAGTTACGCGACAGGGCCCTACTACGAGCAGTACTTC. Translation: CASSYATGPYYEQYF.

The chain employs TRBV20-1 and TRBJ1-1; D not certain. Per germline, CDR1 DFQATT and CDR2 SNEGSKA (reference sequence). V was clipped by 1 base and J by 4 bases, with 16 bases between them. The CDR3 spans 15 residues. CDR3 loop: CSARAPGEGGTEAFF. The CDR3, as DNA: TGCAGTGCTAGAGCGCCTGGGGAGGGCGGCACTGAAGCTTTCTTT.

This clonotype appeared a few times. This CDR3 reads CSAKWDYEQYF. The CDR3 DNA sequence: TGCAGTGCTAAATGGGACTACGAGCAGTACTTC. The J gene is TRBJ2-7, the V gene TRBV20-1; D is uncertain. Trimming took off 4 bases at V and 3 bases at J, with 7 bases between the two ends. The germline CDR1 and CDR2 sequences are DFQATT and SNEGSKA (reference sequence). This CDR3 is built from 11 residues.

V is TRBV7-2 and J is TRBJ1-2, with 7 positions matching TRBD1. Germline V gene lookup returns CDR1 SGHTA and CDR2 FQGNSA. This CDR3 has 16 residues. V was pared by 0 bases and J by 1 base, with 5 bases of the junction left unmatched. CDR3: CASSLASGTVNYGYTF. CDR3 in DNA: TGTGCCAGCAGCTTAGCTTCCGGGACAGTTAACTATGGCTACACCTTC.

This sequence joins TRBV9 and TRBJ2-5; the D is unclear. The CDR3 covers 14 residues. CDR1 SGDLS and CDR2 YYNGEE come from the germline V gene. V gave up 0 bases and J gave up 1 base, with 7 bases separating them. The CDR3 DNA sequence: TGTGCCAGCAGCGTAGGGCCCCCCCAAGAGACCCAGTACTTC. This sequence encodes CASSVGPPQETQYF. The whole variable domain, remainder taken from reference TRBV9 and TRBJ2-5, is DSGVTQTPKHLITATGQRVTLRCSPRSGDLSVYWYQQSLDQGLQFLIQYYNGEERAKGNILERFSAQQFPDLHSELNLSSLELGDSALYFCASSVGPPQETQYFGPGTRLLVL.

As for this clonotype: Germline is not matched at one junction end, which may reflect a read error. V and J are TRBV6-2 or TRBV6-3 and TRBJ2-7; unclear D gene. Germline loops: CDR1 MNHEY, CDR2 SVGEGT. The CDR3 is 13 residues long. The CDR3 spells CASSDSGSYEQYF. The CDR3 nucleotides are TGTGCCAGCAGTGACTCCGGCTCCTACGAGCAGTACTTC.

In its sample, this clonotype was seen a few times. V usage is TRBV2 and J usage is TRBJ1-1; D remains ambiguous. Trimming pared 4 bases from V and 1 base from J, leaving 4 bases between. The germline V gene has CDR1 SNHLY and CDR2 FYNNEI. The CDR3 is 12 amino acids. This chain's CDR3 is CASSAGNTEAFF. The CDR3, as DNA: TGTGCCAGCAGTGCAGGGAACACTGAAGCTTTCTTT.

This rearrangement joins TRBV20-1 to TRBJ2-1, with D unresolved. Per the germline V gene, CDR1 is DFQATT and CDR2 is SNEGSKA (reference sequence). The CDR3 loop spans 10 amino acids. V shed 3 bases and J shed 8 bases, with 5 bases lying between them. The CDR3 DNA sequence: TGCAGTGCTAGTTTGGATGAGCAGTTCTTC. Translation gives CSASLDEQFF.

This chain joins TRBV18 and TRBJ2-3; 9 bases map to TRBD2. The length of the CDR3 is 18 residues. Germline assignment: CDR1 KGHSH and CDR2 LQKENI. V trimming: 5 bases; J trimming: 7 bases; junction bases outside the gene matches: 19. The CDR3 DNA sequence: TGTGCCAGCTCAGTCTCGACTAGCGGTTCAAAGGGTACCTATACGCAGTATTTT. It specifies CASSVSTSGSKGTYTQYF.

The V and J genes are TRBV12-3 or TRBV12-4 and TRBJ2-1; D gene ambiguous. V was clipped by 8 bases and J by 1 base, with 12 bases between them. The CDR3 contains 14 residues. The CDR3, as DNA: TGTGCCAGCCGTTACTTAGGGTCCTACAATGAGCAGTTCTTC. Translation gives CASRYLGSYNEQFF.

The chain recombines TRBV5-1 with TRBJ2-5; 8 positions agree with TRBD1. This CDR3 has 15 amino acids. Germline CDR1 and CDR2: SGHRS and YFSETQ. The V and J ends lost 4 bases and 1 base, in that order; junction bases with no gene match: 6. CDR3 sequence: CASSTAGTGQETQYF. For the CDR3, the DNA is TGCGCCAGCAGCACAGCTGGGACAGGCCAAGAGACCCAGTACTTC.

In regard to this clonotype: It may be a read error: a sequence one base away is much more abundant. The V gene is TRBV12-3 or TRBV12-4, the J gene TRBJ1-3; no clear D. This CDR3 spans 15 amino acids. CDR3: CAGSQRAGQGNTIYF. In DNA form, the CDR3 reads TGTGCCGGCAGCCAACGGGCCGGCCAAGGGAACACCATATATTTT.

The rearrangement uses TRBV20-1 and TRBJ2-5, with a possible D match to TRBD2 (6 bases). Per the germline V gene, CDR1 is DFQATT and CDR2 is SNEGSKA (reference sequence). Trimming took off 3 bases at V and 5 bases at J, with 16 bases between the two ends. This CDR3 region has 14 residues. In DNA, the CDR3 is TGCAGTGCTAGGTTGGAGAGGGAGGCGGAGACCCAGTACTTC. The encoded protein is CSARLEREAETQYF.

V gene TRBV28 combines with J gene TRBJ2-1; D perhaps matches TRBD2 (7 bases). Germline values: CDR1 MDHEN, CDR2 SYDVKM. The CDR3 length is 14 residues. Trimming left V 7 bases short and J 6 bases short, with 16 bases between. The CDR3 here is CASKSGTGANEQFF. The CDR3 DNA sequence: TGTGCCAGCAAGAGCGGGACGGGGGCCAATGAGCAGTTCTTC.

The chain is built from TRBV12-3 or TRBV12-4 and TRBJ2-3; D remains ambiguous. CDR3 size: 13 residues. V was cut by 3 bases and J by 9 bases, with 13 bases left in between. CDR3 DNA: TGTGCCAGCAGTTTTGGGCTTTCGGAAACGCAGTATTTT. It yields the protein CASSFGLSETQYF.

The chain joins TRBV28 to TRBJ2-3; possible D gene TRBD1, 6 bases. CDR1 and CDR2 (germline): MDHEN, SYDVKM. V gave up 5 bases and J gave up 2 bases, with 14 bases separating them. CDR3 length: 15 amino acids. CDR3 residues: CASSPPTGLTDTQYF. The CDR3 nucleotides are TGTGCCAGCAGTCCCCCGACAGGCCTCACAGATACGCAGTATTTT.

This chain joins TRBV12-3 or TRBV12-4 and TRBJ2-1; D unresolved. Matching the DNA end better, TRBJ2-7 makes the J call doubtful. The CDR3 has 16 residues. This CDR3 reads CASSLPPWGKYNEQYF. The CDR3 bases are TGTGCCAGCAGTTTACCCCCGTGGGGAAAATACAATGAGCAGTACTTC.

In this sample, this clonotype turned up a few times. V gene TRBV7-3 combines with J gene TRBJ2-7; D possibly corresponds to TRBD1 (6 bases). Germline values: CDR1 SGHTA, CDR2 FQGTGA. This CDR3 region has 14 residues. V lost 0 bases and J 7 bases, leaving 13 bases between the germline ends. CDR3 nucleotides: TGTGCCAGCAGCTTAACGGGACACCTTAGGGAGCAGTACTTC. It yields the protein CASSLTGHLREQYF.

A note on this clonotype: A much larger clone is a single base away; this may be a read error. This chain joins TRBV20-1 and TRBJ2-1; 8 positions match TRBD1. The CDR3 sequence is 13 residues long. Trimming took 6 bases from V and 13 from J; bases not matched to a gene: 14. Germline V gene lookup returns CDR1 DFQATT and CDR2 SNEGSKA (reference sequence). In DNA, the CDR3 is TGCAGTGCCGACCCCAGGGGGCAAGAGACCCAGTTCTTC. Amino acids: CSADPRGQETQFF.

This clonotype appeared a few times. J is TRBJ2-7 and V is TRBV20-1; 9 bases align to TRBD1. The CDR3 contains 17 residues. The J segment lost 2 bases and the V segment lost 6 bases, leaving 17 bases of the junction unmatched. The germline gives CDR1 DFQATT, CDR2 SNEGSKA (reference sequence). CDR3 loop: CSATPGQGALPTYEQYF. The CDR3 nucleotides read TGCAGTGCAACACCGGGACAGGGAGCCCTACCTACCTACGAGCAGTACTTC.

The J gene is TRBJ2-1, the V gene TRBV28, with 11 bases matching TRBD2. V shed 5 bases, J shed 9 bases, and the junction held 15 bases outside the gene matches. CDR3 size: 17 residues. CDR1 is MDHEN, CDR2 SYDVKM, per germline. In DNA, the CDR3 is TGTGCCAGCAGTCTTACAACTAGCGGGAGAGGGAGCAGTGAGCAGTTCTTC. Protein product: CASSLTTSGRGSSEQFF. The full variable domain, with the rest looked up from reference TRBV28 and TRBJ2-1, is DVKVTQSSRYLVKRTGEKVFLECVQDMDHENMFWYRQDPGLGLRLIYFSYDVKMKEKGDIPEGYSVSREKKERFSLILESASTNQTSMYLCASSLTTSGRGSSEQFFGPGTRLTVL.

The table lists this clonotype with a few counts. The chain is built from TRBV29-1 and TRBJ1-2; D is possibly TRBD1 (6 bases). Deletions cut 0 bases from V and 6 bases from J, with 17 bases between. CDR1 and CDR2 (germline): SQVTM, ANQGSEA. This CDR3 is 15 amino acids long. The CDR3 DNA sequence: TGCAGCGTTGAAGATGATAAGTGGGGGCGGGATGGCTACACCTTC. Residues: CSVEDDKWGRDGYTF.

The CDR3 region is CASSLLGLAANEQYF. The CDR3 nucleotides are TGTGCCAGCAGCTTGCTCGGACTAGCGGCCAATGAGCAGTACTTC. This chain uses TRBV7-8 with TRBJ2-7; 10 bases are a match to TRBD2. The V and J ends lost 3 bases and 7 bases, in that order; junction bases with no gene match: 9. The germline V gene has CDR1 SGHVS and CDR2 FQNEAQ. There are 15 residues in the CDR3.

The chain is built from TRBV9 and TRBJ1-4; the D gene is possibly TRBD1 (6 bases). This CDR3 is 13 amino acids long. Trimming cost V 6 bases and J 5 bases, with 11 bases left between them. Germline CDR1 and CDR2: SGDLS and YYNGEE. In DNA, the CDR3 is TGTGCCAGCAACAGGGCTCCCAATGAAAAACTGTTTTTT. Translating gives CASNRAPNEKLFF.